The clone carrying this TCR beta chain appeared a few times. The antigen remains unidentified. These data belong to a study of blood T cells in healthy people across ages. Whole-study results and caveats: Fewer expanded clones and more diversity marked long-lived versus aged donors. In the absence of known donor CMV status, changes in expanded clonotypes were possibly confounded.

A second PCR of 7 to 11 cycles used a sample-barcoded 5' primer and a J-beta primer mix. TCRdb fed the 5' RACE reads into MiXCR, producing one record per CDR3 protein. The sample lists about 930,000 distinct CDR3 sequences, about 28% occurring once. The CDR3 consists of 17 residues. Germline V gene lookup returns CDR1 MNHNY and CDR2 SVGAGI (reference sequence). V dropped 0 bases and J dropped 0 bases, with 13 bases sitting between them. The same specimen was also included in a second study, on T cells of mothers and their children.

The sample was blood. V is TRBV6-6 and J is TRBJ2-3; D may be TRBD1 (5 bases). This clonotype was obtained from a middle-aged woman in good health. The CDR3 spells CASSYSSRTYSTDTQYF. The CDR3 region has the DNA TGTGCCAGCAGTTACTCGTCTAGGACATACAGCACAGATACGCAGTATTTT.